Here is one T cell receptor (beta chain) with its context. Only a few counts were recorded for this clonotype. Its antigen is still unknown. The input lacks base qualities; no much larger clone sits a single base away. The sample belongs to a study of T cells of healthy individuals (dated by TCRdb to 2017 to 2018). Libraries came from 5' RACE. Reads for this sample came from an Illumina MiSeq. The public sequencing data were trimmed at Q25 with fastp and processed into clonotypes with MiXCR by TCRdb, which kept only in-frame beta chains. Rows matching on CDR3 protein sequence are summarized as one entry with the most common DNA and genes. The sample includes approximately 52,000 distinct CDR3 sequences, with about 15% observed a single time. The ten largest clones capture around 15% of the sample. For this chain, trimming is 3 bases at the V end and 7 bases at the J end, and the number of junction bases without a gene match is 9. Measured from the cysteine to the phenylalanine, the CDR3 is 15 residues long. The read is trimmed to its CDR3 DNA, 45 bases read in frame from base 1. From the germline V gene, CDR1 is SGDLS and CDR2 is YYNGEE.

This clonotype was obtained from a human donor in good health. The receptor chain draws on TRBV9 and TRBJ2-7; TRBD2 fits 11 bases in the junction. CDR3 region: CASSEGTSGRVEQYF. The DNA sequence is TGTGCCAGCAGCGAAGGTACTAGCGGGAGAGTGGAGCAGTACTTC.